This T cell receptor (beta chain) is drawn from a study of blood T cell repertoires in COVID-19. V lost 4 bases and J 0 bases, leaving 7 bases between the germline ends. Germline CDR1 SNHLY, CDR2 FYNNEI. The CDR3 spans 14 residues. In its sample, this clone was seen a few times. Clones were read by immunoSEQ multiplex PCR, and TCRdb kept only the in-frame ones, dropping some. The data show 180,000 or so clones, approximately 84% seen once. V is TRBV2 and J is TRBJ2-4, with D possibly matching TRBD1 (5 bases). The sequenced sample was peripheral blood. This clonotype originated in a man in his forties or fifties who had recovered from COVID-19. The chain's CDR3 is CASSGTLAKNIQYF. In nucleotides, the CDR3 is TGTGCCAGCAGTGGGACATTAGCCAAAAACATTCAGTACTTC.